This T cell receptor (beta chain) was retrieved from a study of blood T cell repertoires in COVID-19. Produced via immunoSEQ multiplex PCR; TCRdb's table is partial and in-frame only. The sample lists roughly 370,000 clones; 87% were seen once. Germline V gives CDR1 SGHDN, CDR2 FVKESK. The junction had 10 bases not matched to a gene; V was cut back by 0 bases and J by 7 bases. The CDR3 is 17 residues long. Recruitment covered 25 or so US areas and drew participants whose ages spanned roughly 18 to 100 years. The sequence was obtained from a woman aged 50 to 60 who had recovered from COVID-19. The V gene is TRBV14, the J gene TRBJ2-1; 9 nucleotides line up with TRBD2. The specimen sequenced was PBMCs or T cells enriched from blood (not recorded which). CDR3 nucleotide sequence: TGTGCCAGCAGCCAAGATCTGGCGGGGGGGCCATTTAATGAGCAGTTCTTC. It is translated as CASSQDLAGGPFNEQFF.